The clone carrying this T cell receptor beta chain was counted only a few times. Antigen: not known. Barcoded TCR alpha and TCR beta cDNA libraries with UMIs came from 5'RACE using constant-segment primers. TCRdb reanalysed the 5' RACE reads using MiXCR and keeps one entry per CDR3 protein. Here the sample spans 500,000 to 550,000 distinct CDR3 sequences, around 21% being singletons. This sample stems from a study of T-cell memory formation after mild COVID-19. Study in general: The study found TCR clusters largely donor specific. Study-wide points: Clones that got smaller from day 15 to 85 had even CD4/CD8, while clones growing later tipped toward CD4+. The study detected some responding clones in pre-infection memory, suggesting cross-reactive memory joined.

The V and J ends lost 5 bases and 3 bases, in that order; junction bases with no gene match: 6. CDR3 length: 14 amino acids. In germline, CDR1 is DFQATT, CDR2 SNEGSKA (reference sequence). V is TRBV20-1 and J is TRBJ2-7; the match to TRBD1 covers 11 bases. The source of this sequence is an adult woman who had mild COVID-19 (a few samples of this study predate the infection). Cell type and time point are not known. Material: PBMCs or a T cell subset sorted from them (not recorded which). The CDR3 sequence is CSAAPGTGGYEQYF. The CDR3 DNA sequence: TGCAGTGCTGCTCCCGGGACAGGGGGCTACGAGCAGTACTTC.